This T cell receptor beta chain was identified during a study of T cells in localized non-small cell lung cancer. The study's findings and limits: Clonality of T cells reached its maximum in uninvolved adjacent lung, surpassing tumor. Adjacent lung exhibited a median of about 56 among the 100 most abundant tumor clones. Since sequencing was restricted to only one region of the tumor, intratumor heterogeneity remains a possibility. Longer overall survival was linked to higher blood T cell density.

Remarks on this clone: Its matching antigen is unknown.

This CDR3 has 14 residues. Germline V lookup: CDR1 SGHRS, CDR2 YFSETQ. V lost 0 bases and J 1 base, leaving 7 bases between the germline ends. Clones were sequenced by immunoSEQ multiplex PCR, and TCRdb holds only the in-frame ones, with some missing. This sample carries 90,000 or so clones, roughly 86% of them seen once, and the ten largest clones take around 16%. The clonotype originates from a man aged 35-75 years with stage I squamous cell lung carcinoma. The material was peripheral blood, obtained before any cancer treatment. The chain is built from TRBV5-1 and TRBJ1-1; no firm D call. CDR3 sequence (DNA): TGCGCCAGCAGCTTGGGTTTCGGGAACACTGAAGCTTTCTTT. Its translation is CASSLGFGNTEAFF.